The 32 T cell receptor beta chains given below trace back to one sample, sequenced in a study of identifying expanded T cells in peripheral blood. TCRdb keeps only in-frame clones here, not all; method: immunoSEQ multiplex PCR. The table includes just under 65,000 clones, about 90% detected once. Sample: blood. The receptors originated from a person aged 18 to 75 in good health.

The V call is TRBV10-3, the J call TRBJ1-3; D is unresolved. The V end lost 5 bases, the J end lost 1 base, and 6 bases lay between the germline ends. Germline V gene sequence: CDR1 ENHRY, CDR2 SYGVKD. The CDR3 covers 13 residues. In DNA form, the CDR3 reads TGTGCCATCAGTACAACTTCTGGAAACACCATATATTTT. It translates to CAISTTSGNTIYF.

This chain connects TRBV30 to TRBJ2-6; D not resolved. Looked up from germline, CDR1 is GTSNPN and CDR2 is SVGIG (reference sequence). Deletions cut 2 bases from V and 0 bases from J, with 8 bases between. This CDR3 comprises 15 residues. The CDR3, as DNA: TGTGCCTGGAGTTTTGTCCCCTCTGGGGCCAACGTCCTGACTTTC. This codes for CAWSFVPSGANVLTF.

V and J are TRBV12-5 and TRBJ2-1, with 12 positions matching TRBD2. The V gene end was trimmed by 6 bases and the J gene end by 6 bases; junction bases not matched to a gene: 6. The CDR3 has 15 amino acids. Germline lookup yields CDR1 LGHNT and CDR2 FRNRAP. CDR3: CASGPGLAGSNEQFF. The CDR3 region has the DNA TGTGCTAGTGGCCCCGGACTAGCGGGAAGCAATGAGCAGTTCTTC.

The chain uses TRBV5-1 and TRBJ1-6; TRBD1 aligns across 9 bases. This CDR3 contains 15 residues. V lost 4 bases to trimming and J lost 9 bases; unmatched junction nucleotides: 8. Per the germline V gene, CDR1 is SGHRS and CDR2 is YFSETQ. CDR3 loop: CASSPGTGSSSPLHF. The CDR3 nucleotides read TGCGCCAGCAGCCCTGGGACAGGGAGCTCTTCACCCCTCCACTTT. The whole variable domain, remainder taken from reference TRBV5-1 and TRBJ1-6, is KAGVTQTPRYLIKTRGQQVTLSCSPISGHRSVSWYQQTPGQGLQFLFEYFSETQRNKGNFPGRFSGRQFSNSRSEMNVSTLELGDSALYLCASSPGTGSSSPLHFGNGTRLTVT.

This rearrangement joins TRBV9 to TRBJ2-3, with no clear D. This CDR3 has 12 residues. Germline V lookup: CDR1 SGDLS, CDR2 YYNGEE. Trimming took off 3 bases at V and 5 bases at J, with 7 bases between the two ends. CDR3 sequence: CASSAVKDTQYF. CDR3 DNA: TGTGCCAGCAGCGCGGTTAAAGATACGCAGTATTTT.

The genes are TRBV21-1 and TRBJ2-7; the table's D call of TRBD1 was not tested on the DNA. TRBV21-1 constitutes a pseudogene. The CDR3 extends over 15 amino acids. The CDR3 region has the DNA TGTGCCAGCAGCCGGCGTCCAAGACAGGATCGCGAGCAGTACTTC. Encoded protein: CASSRRPRQDREQYF.

The rearrangement joins TRBV6-1 to TRBJ2-1; D remains ambiguous. The CDR3 has 14 residues. The V end lost 3 bases, the J end lost 7 bases, and 13 bases lay between the germline ends. The germline V gene has CDR1 MNHNS and CDR2 SASEGT. This chain's CDR3 is CASSDMVGSNEQFF. The DNA of the CDR3 is TGTGCCAGCAGTGATATGGTAGGTTCGAATGAGCAGTTCTTC.

The V and J genes are TRBV7-9 and TRBJ2-7; 9 positions match TRBD2. Germline lookup yields CDR1 SEHNR and CDR2 FQNEAQ (reference sequence). The CDR3 totals 15 residues. The J segment lost 7 bases and the V segment lost 8 bases, leaving 15 bases of the junction unmatched. The CDR3 region is CASGVGGRAFREQYF. The CDR3 DNA sequence: TGTGCCAGCGGAGTTGGCGGGAGGGCCTTTCGGGAGCAGTACTTC. The entire variable domain, with the rest obtained from reference TRBV7-9 and TRBJ2-7, is as follows: DTGVSQNPRHKITKRGQNVTFRCDPISEHNRLYWYRQTLGQGPEFLTYFQNEAQLEKSRLLSDRFSAERPKGSFSTLEIQRTEQGDSAMYLCASGVGGRAFREQYFGPGTRLTVT.

The chain recombines TRBV30 with TRBJ2-2; D is unclear. CDR1 and CDR2 from the germline V gene are GTSNPN and SVGIG (reference sequence). This CDR3 has 13 amino acids. V was pared by 1 base and J by 0 bases, with 3 bases between. CDR3 residues: CAWSAANTGELFF. In DNA form, the CDR3 reads TGTGCCTGGAGTGCGGCGAACACCGGGGAGCTGTTTTTT.

This clone was seen only once. The chain joins TRBV10-1 to TRBJ1-4, with no clear D. Germline V CDR1 and CDR2: WNHNN, SYGVQD (reference sequence). The CDR3 is 16 residues long. Trimming cost V 3 bases and J 3 bases, with 14 bases left between them. CDR3 nucleotides: TGCGCCAGCAGTGAATTCCGGAAAGCACCTAATGAAAAACTGTTTTTT. Translation gives CASSEFRKAPNEKLFF.

CDR3 sequence reads: CASSSPGQGASSYEQYF. In DNA form, the CDR3 reads TGTGCCAGCAGCTCCCCCGGGCAGGGGGCTAGCTCCTACGAGCAGTACTTC. V usage is TRBV7-9 and J usage is TRBJ2-7; 8 bases fit TRBD1. J was trimmed by 0 bases and V by 4 bases; bases with no gene match: 11. The CDR3 runs 17 residues. CDR1 is SEHNR, CDR2 FQNEAQ, per germline (reference sequence).

The chain uses TRBV30 and TRBJ2-7; D is possibly TRBD2 (5 bases). Germline values: CDR1 GTSNPN, CDR2 SVGIG (reference sequence). The CDR3 loop spans 13 amino acids. V lost 0 bases and J 2 bases, leaving 8 bases between the germline ends. For the CDR3, the DNA is TGTGCCTGGAGTGTGAGGGAACCCTACGAGCAGTACTTC. It encodes CAWSVREPYEQYF.

This clone came up a few times. The chain carries TRBV6-5 and TRBJ1-2; D possibly corresponds to TRBD1 (5 bases). Germline V gene lookup returns CDR1 MNHEY and CDR2 SVGAGI. CDR3 length equals 14 residues. V lost 7 bases and J 2 bases, leaving 14 bases between the germline ends. Written as DNA, the CDR3 is TGTGCCAGCACCACGGCCAGGGTAAACTATGGCTACACCTTC. This translates into CASTTARVNYGYTF.

To note about this clone: Other nucleotide sequences from this sample produce the same CDR3. The chain joins TRBV9 to TRBJ2-7; possible D gene TRBD1, 5 bases. V lost 0 bases and J lost 3, with 10 bases in between. CDR1 is SGDLS, CDR2 YYNGEE, per germline. The CDR3 is 14 amino acids. The chain's CDR3 is CASSVGDRYYEQYF. The DNA for the CDR3 is TGTGCCAGCAGCGTAGGAGACAGATACTACGAGCAGTACTTC.

The gene calls are TRBV28 and TRBJ2-5, with TRBD1 identical over 11 bases. V lost 4 bases, J lost 5 bases, and 9 bases stayed unmatched. The germline V gene has CDR1 MDHEN and CDR2 SYDVKM. The CDR3 has 16 residues. CDR3 coding DNA: TGTGCCAGCAGTTCAACCGGGACAGGGGGATTTGAGACCCAGTACTTC. Residues: CASSSTGTGGFETQYF.

The rearrangement links TRBV5-5 to TRBJ2-5, with TRBD2 as a possible D gene (5 bases). The germline gives CDR1 SGHKS, CDR2 YYEKEE (reference sequence). This CDR3 comprises 15 residues. Trimming shortened V by 2 bases and J by 1 base, and 12 bases separated the two germline ends. CDR3 residues: CASSFGPGFQETQYF. In DNA form, the CDR3 reads TGTGCCAGCAGCTTTGGCCCGGGGTTCCAAGAGACCCAGTACTTC.

This rearrangement joins TRBV23-1 to TRBJ2-3, with D perhaps matching TRBD1 (5 bases). TRBV23-1 is annotated as an ORF whose role is uncertain. Trimming pared 1 base from V and 3 bases from J, leaving 14 bases between. This CDR3 comprises 16 residues. DNA for the CDR3: TGCGCCAGCAGTCAATTGAAGGGGTTTGGAACAGATACGCAGTATTTT. Translating it yields CASSQLKGFGTDTQYF.

The chain carries TRBV6-4 and TRBJ2-2; 7 bases fit TRBD1. The junction had 7 bases not matched to a gene; V was cut back by 6 bases and J by 6 bases. CDR3 length equals 14 residues. CDR1 is MRHNA, CDR2 SNTAGT, per germline. CDR3 nucleotide sequence: TGTGCCAGCAGGGAAACAGGGGAATCCGGGGAGCTGTTTTTT. Translated, it gives CASRETGESGELFF.

The V call is TRBV9, the J call TRBJ2-5; D not certain. CDR1 is SGDLS, CDR2 YYNGEE, per germline. Trimming took 0 bases from V and 7 from J, leaving 13 bases between them. The CDR3 contains 14 residues. The DNA of the CDR3 is TGTGCCAGCAGCGTAGTCGGCTACTTCGGGACCCAGTACTTC. It translates to CASSVVGYFGTQYF.

V is TRBV19 and J is TRBJ1-1; D possibly corresponds to TRBD1 (6 bases). CDR1 is LNHDA, CDR2 SQIVND, per germline (reference sequence). V gave up 2 bases and J gave up 7 bases, with 11 bases separating them. This CDR3 region has 13 residues. The CDR3 reads CASSIQGQIEAFF. The CDR3 region has the DNA TGTGCCAGTAGTATACAAGGACAGATTGAAGCTTTCTTT.

The chain recombines TRBV6-4 with TRBJ2-2, with 8 bases that match TRBD1. Germline values: CDR1 MRHNA, CDR2 SNTAGT. The V gene end was trimmed by 3 bases and the J gene end by 3 bases; junction bases not matched to a gene: 0. The CDR3 is 14 residues long. The chain's CDR3 is CASSEGQDTGELFF. The CDR3 bases are TGTGCCAGCAGTGAGGGACAGGACACCGGGGAGCTGTTTTTT.

This clone was detected only once. The chain employs TRBV6-4 and TRBJ1-5; no clear D. CDR1 is MRHNA, CDR2 SNTAGT, per germline. V was cut by 4 bases and J by 4 bases, with 8 bases left in between. The CDR3 is 13 residues long. The CDR3 is CASSADGNQPQHF. In nucleotides, the CDR3 is TGTGCCAGCAGTGCCGACGGTAATCAGCCCCAGCATTTT.

This chain connects TRBV9 to TRBJ2-3; TRBD2 aligns across 12 bases. V was clipped by 3 bases and J by 2 bases; unmatched bases: 4. The CDR3 loop spans 16 amino acids. Germline lookup yields CDR1 SGDLS and CDR2 YYNGEE. CDR3 amino acids: CASSGLAGGPTDTQYF. Written as DNA, the CDR3 is TGTGCCAGCAGCGGGCTAGCGGGAGGGCCCACAGATACGCAGTATTTT.

This chain links TRBV7-8 with TRBJ2-7, with TRBD1 matching over 8 bases. CDR3 size: 16 residues. The V gene's germline CDR1 is SGHVS and CDR2 FQNEAQ. V lost 5 bases to trimming and J lost 7 bases; unmatched junction nucleotides: 16. The CDR3 sequence is CASSLQRSGQGGEQYF. The CDR3 DNA sequence: TGTGCCAGCAGCCTACAGCGGTCTGGACAGGGCGGGGAGCAGTACTTC.

This clone was observed a single time. The rearrangement uses TRBV6-1 and TRBJ1-2; D remains unclear. The V gene's germline CDR1 is MNHNS and CDR2 SASEGT. This CDR3 comprises 14 residues. The germline V and J ends were trimmed by 2 bases and 3 bases, with 10 bases remaining between them. CDR3 DNA: TGTGCCAGCAGTGAAAGTTTGAGTGACTATGGCTACACCTTC. Protein sequence: CASSESLSDYGYTF.

The gene calls are TRBV6-6 and TRBJ2-1, with D tentatively TRBD1 (6 bases). V lost 6 bases and J lost 10, with 25 bases in between. Per germline, CDR1 MNHNY and CDR2 SVGAGI (reference sequence). CDR3 length equals 16 residues. Here the CDR3 reads CASSPSQGTGTGEQFF. CDR3 DNA sequence: TGTGCCAGCAGCCCCTCGCAGGGGACGGGGACCGGGGAGCAGTTCTTC.

This clone was seen a single time. The chain recombines TRBV5-4 with TRBJ1-1; D call uncertain. V was pared by 5 bases and J by 0 bases, with 17 bases between. CDR1 and CDR2 from the germline V gene are SGHNT and YYREEE (reference sequence). The CDR3 is made up of 16 amino acids. This CDR3 is CASSDQSVQMNTEAFF. The CDR3 DNA reads TGTGCCAGCAGTGACCAGAGCGTACAGATGAACACTGAAGCTTTCTTT. Full variable domain (rest looked up from reference TRBV5-4 and TRBJ1-1): ETGVTQSPTHLIKTRGQQVTLRCSSQSGHNTVSWYQQALGQGPQFIFQYYREEENGRGNFPPRFSGLQFPNYSSELNVNALELDDSALYLCASSDQSVQMNTEAFFGQGTRLTVV.

This clone is medium-sized in the sample. The chain carries TRBV30 and TRBJ1-5; D is perhaps TRBD1 (6 bases). Trimming took off 2 bases at V and 6 bases at J, with 17 bases between the two ends. The germline V gene has CDR1 GTSNPN and CDR2 SVGIG (reference sequence). The CDR3 is 15 residues long. The CDR3 sequence: CAWSRASGDAQPQHF. In DNA form, the CDR3 reads TGTGCCTGGAGTAGGGCGTCAGGGGACGCTCAGCCCCAGCATTTT.

V gene TRBV5-6 combines with J gene TRBJ2-7, with D uncertain. This CDR3 has 11 residues. Trimming left V 3 bases short and J 4 bases short, with 5 bases between. Germline CDR1 SGHDT, CDR2 YYEEEE. CDR3 amino acids: CASSSEYEQYF. The CDR3 DNA is TGTGCCAGCAGCTCGGAATACGAGCAGTACTTC.

The chain uses TRBV9 and TRBJ2-5; 7 bases fit TRBD2. Germline V CDR1 and CDR2: SGDLS, YYNGEE. The CDR3 sequence is 14 residues long. V shed 2 bases and J 5 bases; nucleotides not matched to a gene: 6. This chain's CDR3 is CASSVGGRSETQYF. Written as DNA, the CDR3 is TGTGCCAGCAGCGTGGGAGGGCGCTCTGAGACCCAGTACTTC.

The rearrangement links TRBV25-1 to TRBJ2-1; the match to TRBD2 covers 10 bases. CDR3 length equals 16 residues. The germline V gene encodes CDR1 MGHDK and CDR2 SYGVNS. V was clipped by 3 bases and J by 5 bases; unmatched bases: 7. This CDR3 reads CASSESAGGPDNEQFF. The CDR3 nucleotides read TGTGCCAGCAGTGAGTCAGCGGGGGGGCCAGACAATGAGCAGTTCTTC.

The table lists this clone with a count of one. Relative to the germline gene, one junction end is altered; a read error may explain this. V gene TRBV28 combines with J gene TRBJ2-7; 10 nucleotides match TRBD2. There are 15 residues in the CDR3. Looked up from germline, CDR1 is MDHEN and CDR2 is SYDVKM. The CDR3 spells CASISSGRASHEQYF. The CDR3 bases are TGTGCCAGCATTTCAAGCGGGAGGGCCTCCCACGAGCAGTACTTC.